Below, one TCR beta chain is given with its context. The antigen this receptor binds is unknown. No much larger clone is present one base from it, and per-base qualities are unavailable. CDR1 is given as GTSNPN and CDR2 as SVGIG, both from the germline V gene (reference sequence). The CDR3 goes from the cysteine to the phenylalanine over 14 residues. CDR3 DNA is the only sequence kept; it has 42 bases, read in frame from the first base. V is pruned by 2 bases and J by 5 bases, leaving 5 bases of the junction without a gene match. The sample originates from a study of cytomegalovirus exposure and HLA in healthy donors (dated by TCRdb to about 2017). Regarding the study in general: An earlier analysis of about 530 of the donors reported approximately 260 Gb of sequence data and 90 million to 120 million unique TCR beta sequences obtained from around 170 million T cells. An early release that covered around 590 HLA-typed donors contained around 300 gigabases of sequencing data and 75 million to 100 million unique TCR sequences. Of the 398 genotyped donors, approximately 80% fell in the genetic ancestry cluster associated with self-reported Caucasian donors. The aim of the study was to test whether cataloging public T cell receptors could identify signatures of past pathogen exposure. Using immunosequencing, the study profiled T cell repertoires from roughly 650 subjects and related those repertoires to cytomegalovirus serostatus. Besides the first cohort of roughly 640 subjects, a separate validation cohort made up of about 120 different subjects was used. High-throughput TCR immunosequencing, statistical association of individual TCRs with disease status, and machine learning were combined to predict cytomegalovirus infection status. A later analysis re-examined previously published TCR beta repertoires from just over 650 donors and added high-resolution HLA genotyping to investigate patterns of TCR occurrence. Rather than drawing on any new phenotypic data, the later analysis identified candidate immune exposures from TCR beta sequences and the way those sequences occurred across donors. An earlier analysis of approximately 580 of the donors used high-throughput TCR beta sequencing to judge whether each TCR beta V gene segment behaved as functional or pseudogenic. Donor age, sex, ethnicity and CMV serostatus were collected together with the repertoire data. Genome-wide SNP genotypes for about 65% of the 666 donors were used in a later genetic analysis, which treated that subset as a discovery cohort. All discovery cohort repertoires had been generated on a single sequencing platform. HLA typing covered class I and class II loci at four-digit resolution. The number of typed donors differed by locus: roughly 629-640 for A, B, C, DRB1 and DQB1; some 540 for DQA1; some 610 for DPA1; and some 430 for DPB1. Roughly 5 DR-DQ haplotypes were handled as single units for association and clustering, since linkage in the cohort was strong. On average, around 240,000 unique TCR beta nucleotide sequences were sequenced per donor among a few hundred genotyped donors of the cohort, with roughly 18% of those sequences being non-productive. Paper-wide results and their limitations: In a later genetic analysis, a missense DCLRE1C variant was associated with V-gene and J-gene trimming of TCR beta chains, and the association was replicated in an independent cohort. This cohort had only TCR beta chains sequenced, and the lack of alpha or paired-chain data limited which features could be detected. A later analysis found that TCR association rates varied across HLA loci, with DRB1 alleles showing the most associated TCRs and HLA-C alleles the fewest. A cluster of highly shared sequence variants was judged likely to represent a technical artifact of the sequencing pipeline. Because counts were too low, about 15 rarely observed V segments, including chromosome 9 orphons, were left out of the earlier analysis of 587 of the donors. Broadly in line with IMGT annotations, most TCR beta V segments showed up in productive rearrangements about 87% or about 30% of the time in an earlier analysis of several hundred of the donors. The authors suggested that the approach could potentially be extended to other disease states and immunological phenotypes. In a later analysis, HLA-associated TCR beta chains showed more clonal expansion and lower generation probabilities than non-associated chains that were equally common. A further reported finding was that TCR beta sequences accurately predicted the HLA-A and HLA-B alleles for most subjects in the first cohort. According to a later analysis, most CMV-associated TCR beta chains appeared to be HLA-restricted, and the HLA associations seemed to be driven largely by CMV exposure. Roughly uniform sequencing depth across donors was assumed in presence/absence analyses, although this assumption may not hold. The 87-base-pair reads could not distinguish some IMGT-functional V segments, including TRBV6-2 and TRBV6-3, so those segments were excluded. A few of the identified cytomegalovirus-associated TCR beta chains were confirmed in vitro to be specific for cytomegalovirus antigens. The study gave a list of 150 to 200 TCR beta chains associated with cytomegalovirus. Specific HLA alleles were associated with 18,000 or so TCR beta sequences at a false discovery rate of 0.05 in a later analysis. A later analysis reported that several top co-occurrence clusters appeared linked to parvovirus B19, influenza, CMV and Epstein-Barr virus. The only immune exposure information available for the cohort was CMV serostatus. Cytomegalovirus status was reported to be diagnosed by the classifier with high specificity and sensitivity in both the original and validation cohorts. When HLA alleles, especially DR and DQ, strongly co-occurred, TCR associations were difficult to assign to individual alleles. While some public TCRs were present in many individuals, most TCR sequences turned up only very rarely across donors. In a later genetic analysis, fewer N-insertions in productive TCRs were reported among donors in an Asian-associated ancestry cluster than the roughly 700-donor mean. Because HLA typing was unavailable for some donors at each locus, only the typed subset was used in association tests. Correlated functional status among segregating V segments might be attributable to linkage disequilibrium, but an unknown experimental factor could not be ruled out.

In total, just over 650 healthy bone marrow donors made up the cohort. All cohort members were sampled while nominally healthy, although unrecorded immune exposures were likely present. The donor tested CMV seronegative, placing the donor among the approximately 400 seronegative members of the cohort. Every donor gave a peripheral blood sample, and the peripheral blood mononuclear cells from that sample were used for TCR beta sequencing. The Qiagen DNeasy Blood Extraction Kit was used to extract genomic DNA from the blood cell samples. Preparation of the library involved the immunoSEQ multiplex PCR assay. The multiplex PCR relied on a mix of 60 forward primers for TCR Vbeta segments and 13 reverse primers for TCR Jbeta segments. A multiplex PCR assay on genomic DNA amplified the CDR3 region of rearranged TCR beta genes. The Illumina HiSeq System was used to sequence the amplified TCR beta libraries as 87-base-pair reads. Per the source publication's procedure: A later analysis counted about 76 million unique TCR beta chains across the 666 repertoires, and 10 million to 11 million of these chains were shared by at least two donors. To remove PCR and sequencing errors, raw reads were error-corrected and collapsed into unique sequences using a nearest-neighbor algorithm that merged closely related sequences. CDR3 sequences were aligned to IMGT reference sequences to assign V, D and J gene segments. For a sequence to be retained, at least a six-nucleotide match to both a V gene segment and a J gene segment was required. Rearrangements were classified as productive when the CDR3 lacked stop codons and remained in frame with V and J, and all other rearrangements were classified as non-productive. Following IMGT convention, CDR3 was defined as the stretch from the second conserved V-encoded cysteine up to the conserved J-encoded phenylalanine. The earlier analysis of 500 to 600 of the donors excluded sequences that lacked an unambiguous match to a single V gene segment. In an earlier analysis of some 590 of the donors, a V segment was called functional when productive rearrangements were above 56.7%, and segregating when the standard deviation between donors exceeded 5%. A statistical classification framework was developed to diagnose cytomegalovirus status using the catalog of TCR beta chain sequences. V and J gene assignment, in a later analysis, came from comparing TCR nucleotide sequences with IMGT/GENE-DB human TR gene sequences. A later analysis assigned CDR3 sequences and most-parsimonious VDJ recombination scenarios with the TCRdist pipeline. In a later analysis, each TCR beta chain was defined by its CDR3 amino acid sequence together with its V-gene family, and reads without a unique V-gene family were excluded. In a later analysis, fewer than 600 highly shared, low-generation-probability nucleotide sequences were removed to address suspected cross-contamination and a sequencing artifact. In a later analysis, a clonal expansion index was calculated for each public chain from normalized within-repertoire ranks of inferred template counts. A later analysis computed generation probabilities with a VDJ recombination model fitted to out-of-frame rearrangements, and checked the results against IGoR. A later analysis scored TCR-TCR, TCR-HLA and TCR-CMV co-occurrence with hypergeometric tests, applying a repertoire-size bias correction to TCR pairs. In a later analysis, false discovery rates were estimated by permuting HLA or CMV assignments 20 times. In a later analysis, co-occurring TCRs were grouped with DBSCAN, and TCRdist sequence similarity was added when clustering was performed within HLA-allele-positive subsets. Repertoires with fewer than 30,000 or more than 120,000 public chains, plus five repertoires with anomalous nucleotide sharing, were excluded from co-occurrence clustering. Here the immuneACCESS table is served through TCRdb, limited to in-frame sequences with V and J called. Missing clones are a known gap in these copies; in checked studies unresolved V genes cover under half, and the rest lacks a known reason. D and trimming come from the DNA, and the V and J calls and clone size come from that table. This sample is represented by about 200,000 clones; 65% to 90% of them were singletons. Approximately 2.2% of the sample belongs to the ten largest clones.

The receptor was isolated from a woman aged 50 to 60 in good health and CMV-seronegative. Sequencing was performed on PBMCs. This receptor chain uses TRBV30 and TRBJ2-2, with 7 junctional bases fitting TRBD1. CDR3 loop: CAWSKGALTGELFF. The nucleotide sequence is TGTGCCTGGAGTAAGGGGGCGTTAACCGGGGAGCTGTTTTTT.